The 27 T cell receptor beta chains below come from one sample, sequenced in a study of OX40 agonist ivuxolimab in advanced cancers. Sequenced by immunoSEQ multiplex PCR; TCRdb stores in-frame clones only, minus some. The sample records under 90,000 clones, about 93% being singletons. Sequenced here: CD4+ or CD8+ T cells sorted from blood, sampled in a trial of the OX40 agonist ivuxolimab. The receptor source for this set is an adult with an advanced solid tumor such as melanoma, head and neck, liver or kidney cancer.

The chain employs TRBV7-9 and TRBJ2-7, with D perhaps assigned TRBD1 or TRBD2 (5 bases each). This CDR3 is built from 16 residues. Germline V lookup: CDR1 SEHNR, CDR2 FQNEAQ (reference sequence). The ends were cut back, 5 bases at V and 2 bases at J, with 19 bases in the middle. The CDR3 here is CASSLAGTKEPYEQYF. CDR3 coding DNA: TGTGCCAGCAGCCTGGCTGGGACCAAAGAACCCTACGAGCAGTACTTC.

This CDR3 reads CASSDWMGQGSGEQYF. CDR3 DNA sequence: TGTGCCAGCAGTGACTGGATGGGACAGGGGTCGGGGGAGCAGTACTTC. The V and J genes are TRBV6-4 and TRBJ2-7, with TRBD1 matching over 10 bases. Germline V gene lookup returns CDR1 MRHNA and CDR2 SNTAGT. Trimming at V came to 1 base and at J to 7 bases, leaving 10 bases not matched to a gene. There are 16 residues in the CDR3.

The V gene is TRBV11-2, the J gene TRBJ1-2, with D possibly being TRBD1 (6 bases). The CDR3 consists of 14 residues. The V end lost 0 bases, the J end lost 8 bases, and 13 bases lay between the germline ends. The germline V gene encodes CDR1 SGHAT and CDR2 FQNNGV. The CDR3 nucleotides are TGTGCCAGCAGCTTAGAAACCACAGGGTACGGCTACACCTTC. Translation gives CASSLETTGYGYTF.

The chain uses TRBV14 and TRBJ1-2; tentative D call: TRBD1 (5 bases). This CDR3 has 14 amino acids. Trimming took 0 bases from V and 1 from J, leaving 6 bases between them. CDR1 is SGHDN, CDR2 FVKESK, per germline. The CDR3 sequence: CASSQERGNYGYTF. CDR3 in DNA: TGTGCCAGCAGCCAAGAAAGGGGTAACTATGGCTACACCTTC.

V is TRBV7-9 and J is TRBJ2-2, with D perhaps being TRBD1 or TRBD2 (6 bases each). V was clipped by 5 bases and J by 2 bases, with 18 bases between them. The germline gives CDR1 SEHNR, CDR2 FQNEAQ (reference sequence). The CDR3 has 17 residues. In nucleotides, the CDR3 is TGTGCCAGCAGCCTTCTGGGGGGCCCCCTAAACACCGGGGAGCTGTTTTTT. Amino acids: CASSLLGGPLNTGELFF.

The rearrangement uses TRBV13 and TRBJ2-6, with 10 bases matching TRBD1. Germline CDR1 reads PRHDT; CDR2 reads FYEKMQ (reference sequence). The CDR3 contains 21 residues. J lost 1 base, V lost 2 bases, and 14 bases had no gene match. CDR3 sequence: CASSLKPWTTGGFSGANVLTF. The CDR3 DNA is TGTGCCAGCAGCTTAAAACCTTGGACGACAGGGGGCTTTTCTGGGGCCAACGTCCTGACTTTC.

This clone occurred once. V usage is TRBV11-2 and J usage is TRBJ2-5, with 9 positions matching TRBD1. Germline CDR1 SGHAT, CDR2 FQNNGV. This CDR3 contains 14 residues. Trimming cost V 3 bases and J 5 bases; bases outside gene matches: 4. In DNA form, the CDR3 reads TGTGCCAGCAGCTTCGGACAGGGGCTGGAGACCCAGTACTTC. Its translation is CASSFGQGLETQYF.

The rearrangement links TRBV9 to TRBJ1-5, with D hard to call. The V and J ends lost 0 bases and 0 bases respectively, with 4 bases between them. CDR3 length equals 14 residues. CDR1 is SGDLS, CDR2 YYNGEE, per germline. The CDR3 nucleotides are TGTGCCAGCAGCGTAGATGATAGCAATCAGCCCCAGCATTTT. It encodes CASSVDDSNQPQHF.

This clone was seen a few times. The gene calls are TRBV20-1 and TRBJ1-1; D not resolved. This CDR3 is built from 11 residues. V was clipped by 1 base and J by 5 bases, with 5 bases between them. Germline CDR1 is DFQATT and CDR2 is SNEGSKA (reference sequence). CDR3 residues: CSARVITEAFF. The CDR3 DNA sequence: TGCAGTGCTAGAGTGATTACTGAAGCTTTCTTT.

The chain is built from TRBV19 and TRBJ2-3; D might be TRBD1 (5 bases). This CDR3 spans 15 amino acids. The V end lost 7 bases, the J end lost 1 base, and 15 bases lay between the germline ends. Germline CDR1 LNHDA, CDR2 SQIVND (reference sequence). Written as DNA, the CDR3 is TGTGCCAGTAAAGACGACAGTTGGGGCACAGATACGCAGTATTTT. It translates to CASKDDSWGTDTQYF.

V usage is TRBV28 and J usage is TRBJ1-5, with 7 bases lining up with TRBD1. Germline CDR1 reads MDHEN; CDR2 reads SYDVKM. The CDR3 consists of 15 residues. J lost 3 bases, V lost 4 bases, and 6 bases had no gene match. The CDR3 nucleotides read TGTGCCAGCAGTTCAGGAGGGACAGTCAATCAGCCCCAGCATTTT. This codes for CASSSGGTVNQPQHF.

This chain uses TRBV9 with TRBJ2-1, with unresolved D. Germline V gives CDR1 SGDLS, CDR2 YYNGEE. The CDR3 is 14 amino acids. V gave up 6 bases and J gave up 5 bases, with 15 bases separating them. CDR3 in DNA: TGTGCCAGCAACCCCCCGTTGAACGACAATGAGCAGTTCTTC. Encoded protein: CASNPPLNDNEQFF.

V usage is TRBV10-1 and J usage is TRBJ2-2; D tentatively fits TRBD1 or TRBD2 (6 bases each). The V end lost 3 bases, the J end lost 5 bases, and 10 bases lay between the germline ends. The length of the CDR3 is 14 residues. Germline lookup yields CDR1 WNHNN and CDR2 SYGVQD (reference sequence). In DNA form, the CDR3 reads TGCGCCAGCAGTGACAGGGGAGGAACCGGGGAGCTGTTTTTT. Amino acid sequence: CASSDRGGTGELFF.

The genes are TRBV27 and TRBJ2-1, with D hard to call. The CDR3 sequence is 12 residues long. Germline V lookup: CDR1 MNHEY, CDR2 SMNVEV (reference sequence). The ends were cut back, 4 bases at V and 0 bases at J, with 1 base in the middle. CDR3 protein: CASSYSYNEQFF. The CDR3 DNA follows: TGTGCCAGCAGTTACTCCTACAATGAGCAGTTCTTC.

The chain joins TRBV30 to TRBJ2-3, with a weak D call TRBD1 (6 bases). V was shortened by 4 bases and J by 7 bases, with 9 bases between the two germline ends. Germline V gene data show CDR1 as GTSNPN and CDR2 as SVGIG (reference sequence). The CDR3 spans 11 residues. In nucleotides, the CDR3 is TGTGCCTGGAAGGGGGAGAATACGCAGTATTTT. This sequence encodes CAWKGENTQYF.

The V and J genes are TRBV13 and TRBJ1-2; 8 bases are a match to TRBD1. V was pared by 2 bases and J by 6 bases, with 5 bases of the junction left unmatched. Germline values: CDR1 PRHDT, CDR2 FYEKMQ (reference sequence). This CDR3 has 14 amino acids. The CDR3 loop reads CASSLRQGYDGYTF. The DNA of the CDR3 is TGTGCCAGCAGCTTACGACAGGGGTACGATGGCTACACCTTC.

This chain links TRBV7-9 with TRBJ1-1; weak D call: TRBD1 (5 bases). Trimming removed 7 bases at V and 3 bases at J, with 15 bases between. Per the germline V gene, CDR1 is SEHNR and CDR2 is FQNEAQ (reference sequence). This CDR3 comprises 14 residues. The CDR3 nucleotides are TGTGCCAGCACCCACCCAGGGATTGACACTGAAGCTTTCTTT. Protein sequence: CASTHPGIDTEAFF. Full variable domain (outside the CDR3, taken from reference TRBV7-9 and TRBJ1-1): DTGVSQNPRHKITKRGQNVTFRCDPISEHNRLYWYRQTLGQGPEFLTYFQNEAQLEKSRLLSDRFSAERPKGSFSTLEIQRTEQGDSAMYLCASTHPGIDTEAFFGQGTRLTVV.

Note on this clone: Different DNA sequences within this sample yield the same CDR3. The chain links TRBV7-2 to TRBJ2-3, with 14 bases aligning to TRBD2. V shed 1 base, J shed 2 bases, and the junction held 2 bases outside the gene matches. This CDR3 has 17 residues. In germline, CDR1 is SGHTA, CDR2 FQGNSA. The CDR3 spells CASSLGLAGGPTDTQYF. The CDR3 DNA follows: TGTGCCAGCAGCTTAGGACTAGCGGGGGGGCCCACAGATACGCAGTATTTT.

The V call is TRBV7-9, the J call TRBJ1-1, with unresolved D. Germline V gene sequence: CDR1 SEHNR, CDR2 FQNEAQ (reference sequence). Trimming pared 6 bases from V and 0 bases from J, leaving 11 bases between. This CDR3 spans 14 amino acids. CDR3 coding DNA: TGTGCCAGCAGACCGGGTCCCTTGAACACTGAAGCTTTCTTT. Translated, it gives CASRPGPLNTEAFF.

The V and J genes are TRBV4-3 and TRBJ2-3; 11 bases are a match to TRBD2. V trimming: 8 bases; J trimming: 5 bases; junction bases outside the gene matches: 3. This CDR3 is 13 amino acids long. CDR1 and CDR2 from the germline V gene are LGHNA and YSLEER. CDR3 sequence (DNA): TGCGCCAGCGCTAGCGGGGGGATAGATACGCAGTATTTT. Amino acids: CASASGGIDTQYF.

This rearrangement joins TRBV9 to TRBJ1-1, with a possible D match to TRBD1 (5 bases). V was clipped by 0 bases and J by 5 bases, with 11 bases between them. The CDR3 contains 14 residues. CDR1 SGDLS and CDR2 YYNGEE come from the germline V gene. CDR3 protein: CASSVESGKTEAFF. The CDR3 DNA reads TGTGCCAGCAGCGTAGAGTCAGGGAAAACTGAAGCTTTCTTT.

The gene calls are TRBV6-6 and TRBJ1-5; D is unresolved. CDR1 and CDR2 (germline): MNHNY, SVGAGI (reference sequence). The V end was cut by 6 bases, the J end by 0 bases, with 3 bases between. This CDR3 has 12 amino acids. CDR3 bases: TGTGCCAGCAGCGATAGCAATCAGCCCCAGCATTTT. Translating gives CASSDSNQPQHF.

The chain links TRBV5-8 to TRBJ2-6, with 10 bases identical to TRBD1. The CDR3 contains 17 residues. V gave up 4 bases and J gave up 0 bases; unmatched junction bases: 4. The germline V gene has CDR1 SGHTS and CDR2 YDEGEE. The CDR3 nucleotides are TGTGCCAGCAGCCAGCGGACAGGGGGCTCTGGGGCCAACGTCCTGACTTTC. Translating it yields CASSQRTGGSGANVLTF.

J is TRBJ2-1 and V is TRBV6-4, with D possibly matching TRBD1 (6 bases). Germline CDR1 is MRHNA and CDR2 is SNTAGT. Trimming removed 4 bases at V and 6 bases at J, with 10 bases between. The CDR3 spans 13 residues. The CDR3 spells CASSGGLINEQFF. As DNA, the CDR3 is TGTGCCAGCAGTGGGGGGCTAATCAATGAGCAGTTCTTC.

The chain combines TRBV29-1 with TRBJ2-1; 11 bases agree with TRBD1. This CDR3 has 16 amino acids. Per germline, CDR1 SQVTM and CDR2 ANQGSEA. After removal of 0 bases from V and 10 bases from J, the junction contained 11 bases not matched to a gene. The CDR3 protein is CSVEDNQGQGAAEQFF. In DNA, the CDR3 is TGCAGCGTTGAAGACAACCAAGGACAGGGGGCGGCCGAGCAGTTCTTC.

A single count supports this clone. V is TRBV6-5 and J is TRBJ2-3; D is uncertain. CDR1 and CDR2 from the germline V gene are MNHEY and SVGAGI. V lost 6 bases to trimming and J lost 5 bases, with 6 bases between them. The length of the CDR3 is 11 residues. CDR3: CASSPGDTQYF. DNA for the CDR3: TGTGCCAGCAGCCCGGGAGATACGCAGTATTTT.

The chain employs TRBV4-3 and TRBJ2-7; D is ambiguous. V gave up 0 bases and J gave up 3 bases, with 9 bases separating them. CDR1 and CDR2 from the germline V gene are LGHNA and YSLEER. CDR3 length equals 14 residues. In DNA, the CDR3 is TGCGCCAGCAGCCAAGATGGGGTAGGCTACGAGCAGTACTTC. As protein: CASSQDGVGYEQYF.